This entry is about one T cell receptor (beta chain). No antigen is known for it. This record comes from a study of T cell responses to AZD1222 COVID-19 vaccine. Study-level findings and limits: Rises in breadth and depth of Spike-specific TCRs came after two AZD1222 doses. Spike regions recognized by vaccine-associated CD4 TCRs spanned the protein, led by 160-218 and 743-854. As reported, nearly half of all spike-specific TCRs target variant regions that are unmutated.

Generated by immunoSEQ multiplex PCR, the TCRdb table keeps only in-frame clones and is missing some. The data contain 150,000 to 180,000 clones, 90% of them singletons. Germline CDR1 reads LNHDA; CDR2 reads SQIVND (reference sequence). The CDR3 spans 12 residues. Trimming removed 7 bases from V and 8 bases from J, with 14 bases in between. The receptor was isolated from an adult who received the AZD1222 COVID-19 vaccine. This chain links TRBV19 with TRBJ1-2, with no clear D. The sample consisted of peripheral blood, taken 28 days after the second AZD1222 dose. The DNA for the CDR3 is TGTGCCAGTAATGTGGGCGGAAGGGGCTACACCTTC. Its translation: CASNVGGRGYTF.